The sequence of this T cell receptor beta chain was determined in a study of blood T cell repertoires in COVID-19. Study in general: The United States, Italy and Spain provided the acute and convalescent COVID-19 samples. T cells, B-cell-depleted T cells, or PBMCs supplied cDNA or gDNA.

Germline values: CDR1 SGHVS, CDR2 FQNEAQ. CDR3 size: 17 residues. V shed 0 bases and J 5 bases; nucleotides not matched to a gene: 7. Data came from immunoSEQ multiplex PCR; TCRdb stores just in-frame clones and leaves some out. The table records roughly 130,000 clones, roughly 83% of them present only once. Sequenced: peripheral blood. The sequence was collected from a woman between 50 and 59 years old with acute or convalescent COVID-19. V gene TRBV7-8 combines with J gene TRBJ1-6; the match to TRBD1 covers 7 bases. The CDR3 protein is CASSLALGTANNSPLHF. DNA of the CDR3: TGTGCCAGCAGCTTAGCTCTAGGGACAGCCAATAATTCACCCCTCCACTTT.